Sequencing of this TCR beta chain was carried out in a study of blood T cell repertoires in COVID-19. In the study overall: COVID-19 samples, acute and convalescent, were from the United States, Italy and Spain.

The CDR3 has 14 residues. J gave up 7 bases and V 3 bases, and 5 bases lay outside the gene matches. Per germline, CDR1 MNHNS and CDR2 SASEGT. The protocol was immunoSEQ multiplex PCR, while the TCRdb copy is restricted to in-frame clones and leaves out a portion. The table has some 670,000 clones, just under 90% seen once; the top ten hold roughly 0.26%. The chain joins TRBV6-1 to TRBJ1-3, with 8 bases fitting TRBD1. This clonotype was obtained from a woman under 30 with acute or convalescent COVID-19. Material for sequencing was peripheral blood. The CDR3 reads CASSEWTGKNTIYF. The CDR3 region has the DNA TGTGCCAGCAGTGAGTGGACAGGGAAGAACACCATATATTTT.